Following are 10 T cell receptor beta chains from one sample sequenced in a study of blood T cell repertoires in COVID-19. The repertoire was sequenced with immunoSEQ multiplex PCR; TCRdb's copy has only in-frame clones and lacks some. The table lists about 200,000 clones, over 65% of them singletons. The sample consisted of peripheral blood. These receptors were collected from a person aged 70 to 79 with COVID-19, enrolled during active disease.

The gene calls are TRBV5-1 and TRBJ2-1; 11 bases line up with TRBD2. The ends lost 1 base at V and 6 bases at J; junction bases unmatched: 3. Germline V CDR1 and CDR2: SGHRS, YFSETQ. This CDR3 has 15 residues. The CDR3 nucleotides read TGCGCCAGCAGCTTGACGACTAGCGGGGTCAATGAGCAGTTCTTC. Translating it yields CASSLTTSGVNEQFF.

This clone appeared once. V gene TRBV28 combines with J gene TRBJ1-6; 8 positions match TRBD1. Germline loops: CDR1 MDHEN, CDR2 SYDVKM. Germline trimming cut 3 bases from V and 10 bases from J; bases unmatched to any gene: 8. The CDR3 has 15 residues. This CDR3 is CASSLGQGAWSPLHF. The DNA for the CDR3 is TGTGCCAGCAGTTTGGGGCAGGGGGCCTGGTCACCCCTCCACTTT.

The CDR3 protein is CAAPGREGYEQYF. CDR3 DNA sequence: TGTGCCGCACCAGGGCGGGAGGGCTACGAGCAGTACTTC. The V gene is TRBV5-6, the J gene TRBJ2-7, with 9 bases matching TRBD2. Germline CDR1 is SGHDT and CDR2 is YYEEEE. The CDR3 runs 13 residues. Trimming at V came to 10 bases and at J to 3 bases, leaving 8 bases not matched to a gene.

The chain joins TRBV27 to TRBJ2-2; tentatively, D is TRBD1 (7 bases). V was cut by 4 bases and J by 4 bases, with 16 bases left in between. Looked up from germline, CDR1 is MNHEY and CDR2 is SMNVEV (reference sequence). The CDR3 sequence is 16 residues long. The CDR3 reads CASSYVTGDFTGELFF. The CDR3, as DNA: TGTGCCAGCAGTTACGTCACAGGGGACTTCACCGGGGAGCTGTTTTTT.

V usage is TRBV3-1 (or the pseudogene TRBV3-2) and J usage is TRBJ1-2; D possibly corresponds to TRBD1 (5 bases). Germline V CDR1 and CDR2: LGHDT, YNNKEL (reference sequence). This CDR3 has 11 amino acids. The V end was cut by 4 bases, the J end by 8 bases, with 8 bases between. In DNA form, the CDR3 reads TGTGCCAGCAGCCGGGGGGTCGGCTACACCTTC. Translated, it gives CASSRGVGYTF.

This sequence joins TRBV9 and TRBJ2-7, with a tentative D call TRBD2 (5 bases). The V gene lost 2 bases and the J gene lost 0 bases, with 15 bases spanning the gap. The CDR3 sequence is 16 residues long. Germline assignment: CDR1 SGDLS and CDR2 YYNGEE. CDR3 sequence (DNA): TGTGCCAGCAGCGTCCGGGGAATGGAAAGCTCCTACGAGCAGTACTTC. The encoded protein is CASSVRGMESSYEQYF.

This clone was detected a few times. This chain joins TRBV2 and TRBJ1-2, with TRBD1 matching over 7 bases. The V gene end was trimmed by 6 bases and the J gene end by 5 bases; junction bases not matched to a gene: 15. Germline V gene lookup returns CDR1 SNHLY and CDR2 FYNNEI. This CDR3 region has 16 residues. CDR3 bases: TGTGCCAGCAGGCCGGGGGCAAGCAGGGGGAGGTATGGCTACACCTTC. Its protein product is CASRPGASRGRYGYTF.

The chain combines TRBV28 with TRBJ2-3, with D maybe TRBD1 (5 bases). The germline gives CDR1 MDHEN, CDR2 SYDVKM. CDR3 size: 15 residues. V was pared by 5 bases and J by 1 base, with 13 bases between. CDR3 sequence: CASSTQGIGTDTQYF. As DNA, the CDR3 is TGTGCCAGCAGTACGCAGGGAATTGGCACAGATACGCAGTATTTT.

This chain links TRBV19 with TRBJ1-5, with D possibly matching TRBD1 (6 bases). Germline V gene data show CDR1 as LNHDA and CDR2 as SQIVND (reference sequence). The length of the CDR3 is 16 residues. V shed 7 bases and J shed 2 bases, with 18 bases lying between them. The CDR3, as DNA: TGTGCCAGTACCCAAAATCAGGGGTGGGGCAATCAGCCCCAGCATTTT. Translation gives CASTQNQGWGNQPQHF. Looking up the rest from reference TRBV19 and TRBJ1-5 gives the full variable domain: DGGITQSPKYLFRKEGQNVTLSCEQNLNHDAMYWYRQDPGQGLRLIYYSQIVNDFQKGDIAEGYSVSREKKESFPLTVTSAQKNPTAFYLCASTQNQGWGNQPQHFGDGTRLSIL.

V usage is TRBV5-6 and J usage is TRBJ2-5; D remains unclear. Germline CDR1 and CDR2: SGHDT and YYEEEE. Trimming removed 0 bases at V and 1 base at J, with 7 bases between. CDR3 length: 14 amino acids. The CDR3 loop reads CASSLGGTQETQYF. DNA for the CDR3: TGTGCCAGCAGCTTGGGCGGCACCCAAGAGACCCAGTACTTC.